These 16 T cell receptor beta chains originate from one sample sequenced in a study of CD8+ T cells in alopecia areata. RNA, once extracted, was reverse transcribed into cDNA for use as the sequencing template. The assay was immunoSEQ multiplex PCR, and TCRdb's table has in-frame clones only and misses some. This table has about 200,000 clones, around three fifths appearing once. Noted treatment: oral pan-JAK inhibitor, 5-10 mg twice daily. This specimen consisted of CD4+ T cells sorted from blood, obtained at week 24, from a patient treated with tofacitinib. These receptors originate from a human donor with alopecia areata.

The rearrangement links TRBV7-2 to TRBJ2-6; 10 bases match TRBD1. Unmatched junction bases numbered 6, after V lost 1 base and J lost 15 bases. This CDR3 spans 14 amino acids. Germline V CDR1 and CDR2: SGHTA, FQGNSA. The DNA of the CDR3 is TGTGCCAGCAGCTTAGGGGACAGGGGAAATGGCCTGACTTTC. Protein product: CASSLGDRGNGLTF.

The gene calls are TRBV14 and TRBJ2-7; weak D call: TRBD2 (6 bases). Germline lookup yields CDR1 SGHDN and CDR2 FVKESK. V lost 4 bases and J 5 bases, leaving 21 bases between the germline ends. The CDR3 runs 16 residues. The CDR3 reads CASSPRVGGLGDEQYF. In nucleotides, the CDR3 is TGTGCCAGCAGCCCCAGGGTGGGGGGTCTGGGCGACGAGCAGTACTTC.

On this clone: At one end, the junction sequence differs from germline, possibly due to a read error. This sequence joins TRBV2 and TRBJ2-6; perhaps TRBD1 as D (6 bases). Germline V gene lookup returns CDR1 SNHLY and CDR2 FYNNEI. CDR3 size: 16 residues. The CDR3 sequence: CASSEEQGSGANVLTF. The CDR3 DNA follows: TGTGCCAGCAGCGAAGAACAGGGATCTGGGGCCAACGTCCTGACTTTC.

The chain carries TRBV25-1 and TRBJ1-4; a weak D match, TRBD1 (6 bases). Deletions cut 1 base from V and 5 bases from J, with 8 bases between. Germline V gene sequence: CDR1 MGHDK, CDR2 SYGVNS. The CDR3 sequence is 14 residues long. The CDR3 nucleotides read TGTGCCAGCAGTGAATGGGGGGCAAATGAAAAACTGTTTTTT. As protein: CASSEWGANEKLFF.

V is TRBV5-1 and J is TRBJ2-4, with 11 bases identical to TRBD1. V lost 4 bases to trimming and J lost 1 base; unmatched junction nucleotides: 4. This CDR3 is 16 amino acids long. The germline gives CDR1 SGHRS, CDR2 YFSETQ. This CDR3 is CASSLGQGAAKNIQYF. Here the CDR3 DNA reads TGCGCCAGCAGCCTTGGACAGGGGGCGGCCAAAAACATTCAGTACTTC.

This sequence joins TRBV18 and TRBJ1-3; no firm D call. This CDR3 contains 15 residues. The ends were cut back, 3 bases at V and 0 bases at J, with 9 bases in the middle. CDR1 KGHSH and CDR2 LQKENI come from the germline V gene. Here the CDR3 DNA reads TGTGCCAGCTCACCGGGCAGAGTCTCTGGAAACACCATATATTTT. This gives the protein CASSPGRVSGNTIYF.

The chain recombines TRBV14 with TRBJ2-7; D is perhaps TRBD1 or TRBD2 (6 bases each). Germline lookup yields CDR1 SGHDN and CDR2 FVKESK. The CDR3 spans 12 residues. The V end was cut by 1 base, the J end by 11 bases, with 12 bases between. The CDR3 is CASSQGTGAKYF. The DNA of the CDR3 is TGTGCCAGCAGCCAAGGCACGGGGGCGAAGTACTTC.

The chain employs TRBV14 and TRBJ2-7; D is perhaps TRBD1 (5 bases). Between the trimmed V and J ends, which lost 5 bases and 5 bases, there was a span of 19 bases. The CDR3 runs 15 residues. CDR1 is SGHDN, CDR2 FVKESK, per germline. The CDR3 spells CASSKYPHPQDEQYF. CDR3 coding DNA: TGTGCCAGCAGCAAATACCCCCATCCACAGGACGAGCAGTACTTC.

This clone was counted between two and nine times. CDR3 nucleotide sequence: TGTGCCAGCAGCTTAGCGGTGGCCTATGGCTACACCTTC. Translating gives CASSLAVAYGYTF. This chain joins TRBV7-9 and TRBJ1-2; D gene uncertain. CDR1 SEHNR and CDR2 FQNEAQ come from the germline V gene (reference sequence). Trimming stripped 0 bases from V and 4 bases from J, with 6 bases between. CDR3 length equals 13 residues.

The rearrangement uses TRBV5-1 and TRBJ2-2, with 7 bases identical to TRBD1. This CDR3 contains 13 residues. V shed 0 bases and J 7 bases; nucleotides not matched to a gene: 0. Germline V CDR1 and CDR2: SGHRS, YFSETQ. This CDR3 is CASSLDRGGELFF. For the CDR3, the DNA is TGCGCCAGCAGCTTGGACAGGGGCGGGGAGCTGTTTTTT. Full variable domain (rest looked up from reference TRBV5-1 and TRBJ2-2): KAGVTQTPRYLIKTRGQQVTLSCSPISGHRSVSWYQQTPGQGLQFLFEYFSETQRNKGNFPGRFSGRQFSNSRSEMNVSTLELGDSALYLCASSLDRGGELFFGEGSRLTVL.

The chain has TRBV30 and TRBJ2-3; tentative D call: TRBD1 (6 bases). CDR3 size: 8 residues. Between the trimmed V and J ends, which lost 5 bases and 14 bases, there was a span of 8 bases. CDR1 and CDR2 from the germline V gene are GTSNPN and SVGIG (reference sequence). The CDR3 loop reads CAWGGLYF. The CDR3 coding sequence is TGTGCCTGGGGGGGCTTGTATTTT.

The sample holds a few counts of this clone. The rearrangement joins TRBV5-1 to TRBJ1-1; D is uncertain. The CDR3 is 13 amino acids. From germline, CDR1 is SGHRS and CDR2 YFSETQ. V was cut by 0 bases and J by 7 bases, with 10 bases left in between. The CDR3 DNA is TGCGCCAGCAGCTTGGCCGTGGCGTATGAAGCTTTCTTT. This encodes CASSLAVAYEAFF.

The chain uses TRBV9 and TRBJ2-3; TRBD2 might be the D (6 bases). This CDR3 comprises 14 residues. The ends were cut back, 4 bases at V and 2 bases at J, with 11 bases in the middle. Germline V gives CDR1 SGDLS, CDR2 YYNGEE. The CDR3 DNA follows: TGTGCCAGCAGCACGCGGGGATTCACAGATACGCAGTATTTT. Its protein product is CASSTRGFTDTQYF.

The chain uses TRBV18 and TRBJ2-7, with 11 bases matching TRBD1. This CDR3 spans 13 amino acids. Looked up from germline, CDR1 is KGHSH and CDR2 is LQKENI. V lost 7 bases and J lost 5; bases outside the gene matches: 4. The CDR3 here is CASLGQGANEQYF. CDR3 nucleotides: TGTGCCAGCTTAGGACAGGGGGCAAACGAGCAGTACTTC.

This clone was found a few times. The chain uses TRBV5-1 and TRBJ2-3; 9 bases align to TRBD1. The CDR3 is 15 residues long. Germline V gene lookup returns CDR1 SGHRS and CDR2 YFSETQ. Unmatched junction bases numbered 9, after V lost 7 bases and J lost 3 bases. The CDR3 loop reads CASFLGTGSTDTQYF. The DNA of the CDR3 is TGCGCCAGCTTCCTGGGGACAGGGTCTACAGATACGCAGTATTTT.

The J gene is TRBJ1-2, the V gene TRBV11-2; no clear D gene. V was trimmed by 1 base and J by 4 bases, leaving 7 bases between them. The CDR3 spans 13 residues. Germline V gene lookup returns CDR1 SGHAT and CDR2 FQNNGV. CDR3 in DNA: TGTGCCAGCAGCTTAGGATCTATCTATGGCTACACCTTC. Its translation: CASSLGSIYGYTF.